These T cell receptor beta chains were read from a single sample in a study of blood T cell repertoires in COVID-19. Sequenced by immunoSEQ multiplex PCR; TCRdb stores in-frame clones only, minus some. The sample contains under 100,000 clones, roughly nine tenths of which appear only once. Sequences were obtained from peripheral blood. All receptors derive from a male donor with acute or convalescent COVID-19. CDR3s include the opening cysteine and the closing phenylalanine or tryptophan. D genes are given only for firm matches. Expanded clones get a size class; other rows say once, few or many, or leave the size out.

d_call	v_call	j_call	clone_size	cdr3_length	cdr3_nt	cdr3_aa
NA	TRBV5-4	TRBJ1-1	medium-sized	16	TGTGCCAGCAGCCCAGGTGGGCAGGGTGGGAACACTGAAGCTTTCTTT	CASSPGGQGGNTEAFF
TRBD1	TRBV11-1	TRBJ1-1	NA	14	TGTGCCAGCAGCTTGTCGACAGGGGGCACTGAAGCTTTCTTT	CASSLSTGGTEAFF
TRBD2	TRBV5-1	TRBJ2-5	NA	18	TGCGCCAGCAGCTTGGGCTATGAGACTAGCGGCGTCCCCGAGACCCAGTACTTC	CASSLGYETSGVPETQYF
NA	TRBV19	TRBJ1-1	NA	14	TGTGCCAGTAGCGTAGAGGGCCTGGGAACTGAAGCTTTCTTT	CASSVEGLGTEAFF
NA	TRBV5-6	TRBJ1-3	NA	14	TGTGCCAGCAGCTCGGACTTGGGTGGAAACACCATATATTTT	CASSSDLGGNTIYF
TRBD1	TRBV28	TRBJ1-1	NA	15	TGTGCCAGCAGTCGGACAGGGGGGGAGTCGGCGGGAGCTTTCTTT	CASSRTGGESAGAFF
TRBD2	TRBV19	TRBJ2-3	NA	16	TGTGCCAGTAGTTCAGGACTAGCGGGACCCACAGATACGCAGTATTTT	CASSSGLAGPTDTQYF
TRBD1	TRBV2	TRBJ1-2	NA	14	TGTGCCAGCAGTACCGGGACAGGGAACTATGGCTACACCTTC	CASSTGTGNYGYTF
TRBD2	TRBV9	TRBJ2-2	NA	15	TGTGCCAGCAGCGGATCGGGGGGGCCCACCGGGGAGCTGTTTTTT	CASSGSGGPTGELFF
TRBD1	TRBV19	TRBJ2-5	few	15	TGTGCCAGTAGTCCCCGGGACAGGGGCTCGGTGACCCAGTACTTC	CASSPRDRGSVTQYF
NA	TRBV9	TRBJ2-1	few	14	TGTGCCAGCAGCGTAGCTACCTCGATCAATGAGCAGTTCTTC	CASSVATSINEQFF
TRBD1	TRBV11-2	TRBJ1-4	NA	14	TGTGCCAGCAGTTTCCAGGGGGGCGGTGAAAAACTGTTTTTT	CASSFQGGGEKLFF
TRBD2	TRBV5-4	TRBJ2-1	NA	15	TGTGCCAGCAGCTTTCGACTAGCGGCCTACAATGAGCAGTTCTTC	CASSFRLAAYNEQFF
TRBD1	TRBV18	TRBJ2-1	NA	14	TGTGCCAGCTCACCAGGGCAGGGGGTTAATGAGCAGTTCTTC	CASSPGQGVNEQFF
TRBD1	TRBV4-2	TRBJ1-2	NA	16	TGTGCCAGCAGCCAAGAAGGAGGACAGGGAATCTATGGCTACACCTTC	CASSQEGGQGIYGYTF
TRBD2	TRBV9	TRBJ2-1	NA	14	TGTGCCAGCAGCGTACTGACTAGCGCCAATGAGCAGTTCTTC	CASSVLTSANEQFF
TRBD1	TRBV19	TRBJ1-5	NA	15	TGTGCCAGTAGGGACAGGGGGAAGGTCAATCAGCCCCAGCATTTT	CASRDRGKVNQPQHF
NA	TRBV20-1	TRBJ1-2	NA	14	TGCAGTGCTAGTCGGGCAGGGCAGGGCTATGGCTACACCTTC	CSASRAGQGYGYTF
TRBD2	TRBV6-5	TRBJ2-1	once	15	TGTGCCAGCAGTCTCGGCGGGGGGGCCTACAATGAGCAGTTCTTC	CASSLGGGAYNEQFF
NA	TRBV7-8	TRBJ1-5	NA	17	TGTGCCAGCTTACGAGGCGGGAGGGTTCGTAGCAATCAGCCCCAGCATTTT	CASLRGGRVRSNQPQHF
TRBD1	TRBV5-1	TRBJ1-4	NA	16	TGCGCCAGCAGCTTGGGGGACAGTTCAACTAATGAAAAACTGTTTTTT	CASSLGDSSTNEKLFF
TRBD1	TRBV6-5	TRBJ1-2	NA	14	TGTGCCAGCAGATCCTCCGGGACAGACTATGGCTACACCTTC	CASRSSGTDYGYTF
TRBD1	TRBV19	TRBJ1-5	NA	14	TGTGCCAGTAGGACGGACAGGGGGCATCAGCCCCAGCATTTT	CASRTDRGHQPQHF
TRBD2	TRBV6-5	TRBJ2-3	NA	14	TGTGCCAGCAATCGCGGGGGGGAGGCAGATACGCAGTATTTT	CASNRGGEADTQYF
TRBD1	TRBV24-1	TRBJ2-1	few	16	TGTGCCACCAGTGATACCGGGACAGGGCCCTACAATGAGCAGTTCTTC	CATSDTGTGPYNEQFF
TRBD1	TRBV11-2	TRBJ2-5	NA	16	TGTGCCAGCAGCTTTACAACGGGACAGGGGTTGGAGACCCAGTACTTC	CASSFTTGQGLETQYF
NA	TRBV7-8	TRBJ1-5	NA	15	TGTGCCAGCAGCTTATCCCCAGGATACAATCAGCCCCAGCATTTT	CASSLSPGYNQPQHF
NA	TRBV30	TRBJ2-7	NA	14	TGTGCCTGGAGGACGGACACGATTCTCTACGAGCAGTACTTC	CAWRTDTILYEQYF
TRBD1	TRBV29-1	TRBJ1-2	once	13	TGCAGCGTTTCCGTCCGGGACAGAAAGAGCTACACCTTC	CSVSVRDRKSYTF
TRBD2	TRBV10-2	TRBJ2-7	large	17	TGCGCCAGCAGTGAGGGCACTAGCGGGGGGGGATTCTACGAGCAGTACTTC	CASSEGTSGGGFYEQYF
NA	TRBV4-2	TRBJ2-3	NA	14	TGTGCCAGCAGCCAAGATCTGGGTGACCGGGCGCAGTATTTT	CASSQDLGDRAQYF
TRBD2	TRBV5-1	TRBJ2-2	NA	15	TGCGCCAGCAGCCCCCGGACTAGCGGCAGCGGGGAGCTGTTTTTT	CASSPRTSGSGELFF
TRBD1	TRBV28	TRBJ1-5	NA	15	TGTGCCAGCAGTACGGGACAGAGTAGCAATCAGCCCCAGCATTTT	CASSTGQSSNQPQHF
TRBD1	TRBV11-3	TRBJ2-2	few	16	TGTGCCAGCAGCGCGGTAGGGACAGCAAACACCGGGGAGCTGTTTTTT	CASSAVGTANTGELFF
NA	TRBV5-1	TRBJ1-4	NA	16	TGCGCCAGCAGCTTGGATCCCGAGGGAACTAATGAAAAACTGTTTTTT	CASSLDPEGTNEKLFF
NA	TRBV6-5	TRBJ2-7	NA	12	TGTGCCAGCGTGTCAGAACCCTACGAGCAGTACTTC	CASVSEPYEQYF
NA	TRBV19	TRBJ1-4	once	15	TGTGCCAGTATGGAGGGCAGGGCAGGCGGAGAAAAACTGTTTTTT	CASMEGRAGGEKLFF
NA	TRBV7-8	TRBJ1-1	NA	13	TGTGCCAGCAGCTTTAGACACCTCACTGAAGCTTTCTTT	CASSFRHLTEAFF
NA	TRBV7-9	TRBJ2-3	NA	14	TGTGCCAGCAGCTTAGATGGGGGGACAGATACGCAGTATTTT	CASSLDGGTDTQYF
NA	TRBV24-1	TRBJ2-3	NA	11	TGTGCCACCAGTGCAACAGATACGCAGTATTTT	CATSATDTQYF
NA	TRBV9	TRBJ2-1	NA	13	TGTGCCAGCAGTCAGGGGTCCTACAATGAGCAGTTCTTC	CASSQGSYNEQFF
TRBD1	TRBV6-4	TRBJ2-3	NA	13	TGTGCCAGCAGCCTCCAGGGGGCAGATACGCAGTATTTT	CASSLQGADTQYF
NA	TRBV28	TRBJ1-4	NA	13	TGTGCCAGCAGTTTATCTCGGGGGGGAAAACTGTTTTTT	CASSLSRGGKLFF
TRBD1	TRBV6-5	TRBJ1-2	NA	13	TGTGCCAGCACCGCCGGGACAGGGTATGGCTACACCTTC	CASTAGTGYGYTF
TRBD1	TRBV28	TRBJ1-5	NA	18	TGTGCCAGCAGTTTATACGACAGGGGGCTTGGGCGCAATCAGCCCCAGCATTTT	CASSLYDRGLGRNQPQHF
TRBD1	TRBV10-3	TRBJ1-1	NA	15	TGTGCCATCAGGGACCCGGGACAGACGAACACTGAAGCTTTCTTT	CAIRDPGQTNTEAFF
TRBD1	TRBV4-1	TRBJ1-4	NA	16	TGCGCCAGCAGCCAATCTCAGGGGGTCACTAATGAAAAACTGTTTTTT	CASSQSQGVTNEKLFF
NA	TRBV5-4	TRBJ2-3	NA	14	TGTGCCACCAGAGGGGACTTGGGGACAGATACGCAGTATTTT	CATRGDLGTDTQYF
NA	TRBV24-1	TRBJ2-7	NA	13	TGTGCCACCAGTGAAGCAGGGACCTACGAGCAGTACTTC	CATSEAGTYEQYF
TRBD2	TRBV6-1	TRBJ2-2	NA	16	TGTGCCAGCAGTGTGGGAGCGGGGGGGCACACCGGGGAGCTGTTTTTT	CASSVGAGGHTGELFF
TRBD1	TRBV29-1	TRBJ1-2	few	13	TGCAGCGTTGACCCCGGACAGGGGGGGGGCTACACCTTC	CSVDPGQGGGYTF
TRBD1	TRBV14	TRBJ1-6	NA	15	TGTGCCAGCAGCCAAGGGACAGGGGGCAATTCACCCCTCCACTTT	CASSQGTGGNSPLHF